This TCR beta chain was found in a study of CD8 T cells in ankylosing spondylitis. Notes on the study in general: Disease-linked clones reportedly showed significant enrichment in matched ankylosing spondylitis synovial fluid.

V lost 10 bases and J lost 7, with 22 bases in between. The germline gives CDR1 LNHDA, CDR2 SQIVND (reference sequence). The CDR3 is 14 amino acids. Quantitative 5'-RACE with molecular barcodes produced the TCR beta libraries. TCRdb reprocessed the 5' RACE reads via MiXCR and lists one record per CDR3 protein. Of 150,000 to 200,000 distinct CDR3 sequences listed, roughly 31% are singletons. This clonotype showed up just a few times. Its target is unknown. The TCR originated in a male donor with ankylosing spondylitis. The sequencing input was synovial fluid, either unsorted or a sorted T cell fraction (not recorded which). This sequence joins TRBV19 and TRBJ1-2; D not certain. This CDR3 reads CATSLSDPKFGYTF. CDR3 nucleotide sequence: TGTGCCACCTCCCTCAGCGACCCGAAATTTGGCTACACCTTC.